This T cell receptor (beta chain) derives from a study of tumor and adjacent non-tumor tissue in lung cancer. The library came from three nested PCR rounds adapted from ARM-PCR protocols. TCRdb fed the multiplex PCR reads into MiXCR, producing one record per CDR3 protein. The table lists 77,000 or so distinct CDR3 sequences, under 85% of them singletons. CDR3 size: 13 residues. CDR1 and CDR2 from the germline V gene are MNHEY and SVGEGT. No cell sorting was done before RNA was extracted from the tissue. The receptor comes from a woman aged 45-60 years with non-small cell lung cancer. The sequencing input was lung tumor tissue. V and J are TRBV6-2 or TRBV6-3 and TRBJ2-1; a possible D gene is TRBD1 (5 bases). Here the CDR3 DNA reads TGTGTCAGTAGTTACGGCAGGGTTAATGAGCAGTTCTTC. Its protein product is CVSSYGRVNEQFF.